The present T cell receptor (beta chain) was sequenced within a study of beta chain features in type 1 diabetes. Of the isolated RNA, all was reverse transcribed, and so the sequenced material was expressed TCRB transcripts. Assay: immunoSEQ multiplex PCR; the TCRdb copy retains only in-frame clones and omits some. The sample includes around 50,000 clones, around 45% of them seen just once. Remarks on this clone: Antigen: not known.

Germline assignment: CDR1 LGHNA and CDR2 YNFKEQ. The CDR3 length is 17 residues. The trim removed 1 base at V and 5 bases at J, leaving 12 bases unmatched. Study-wide findings and caveats: Type 1 diabetes patients showed a moderate but significant shortening of TCRB CDR3s in all four CD4+ subsets.

The chain links TRBV4-2 to TRBJ2-5; 8 positions agree with TRBD2. This receptor was identified in a man aged 25 to 40 with type 1 diabetes. Sequences were obtained from stem cell memory CD4+ T cells from blood. In DNA, the CDR3 is TGTGCCAGCAGCCAAGGGAGGCGGGAGGCCCCTAGGGAGACCCAGTACTTC. It is translated as CASSQGRREAPRETQYF.